This T cell receptor beta chain derives from a study of blood T cell repertoires in COVID-19. Produced via immunoSEQ multiplex PCR; TCRdb's table is partial and in-frame only. The sample lists approximately 300,000 clones; 70% to 90% were seen once. V lost 5 bases, J lost 1 base, and 8 bases stayed unmatched. The CDR3 runs to 18 residues. Germline lookup yields CDR1 SGHTA and CDR2 FQGTGA. The chain uses TRBV7-3 and TRBJ2-2; TRBD2 agrees at 12 bases. The sequenced sample consisted of peripheral blood. This clonotype originated in a woman aged 45 to 65 with active or convalescent COVID-19. The CDR3 nucleotides read TGTGCCAGCAGCCTCAAGACTAGCGGGGGCCTGAACACCGGGGAGCTGTTTTTT. Its protein product is CASSLKTSGGLNTGELFF.